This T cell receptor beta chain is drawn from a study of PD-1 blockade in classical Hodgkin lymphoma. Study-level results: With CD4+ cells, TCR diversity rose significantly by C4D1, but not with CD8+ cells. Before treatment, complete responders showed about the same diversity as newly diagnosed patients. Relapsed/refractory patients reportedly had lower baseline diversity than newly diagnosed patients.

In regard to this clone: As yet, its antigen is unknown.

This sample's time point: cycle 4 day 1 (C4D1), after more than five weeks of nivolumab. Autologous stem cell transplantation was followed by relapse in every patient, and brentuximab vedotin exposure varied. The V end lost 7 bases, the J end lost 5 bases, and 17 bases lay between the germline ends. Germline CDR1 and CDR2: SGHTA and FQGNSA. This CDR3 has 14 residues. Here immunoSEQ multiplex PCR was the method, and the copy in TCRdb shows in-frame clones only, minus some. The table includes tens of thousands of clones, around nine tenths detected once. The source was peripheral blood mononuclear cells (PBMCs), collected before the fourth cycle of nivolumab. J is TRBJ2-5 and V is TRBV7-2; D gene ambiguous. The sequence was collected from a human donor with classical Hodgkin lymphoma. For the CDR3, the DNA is TGTGCCAGCATGCTCGGAAGGTTTTTGGAGACCCAGTACTTC. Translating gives CASMLGRFLETQYF.